The 4 T cell receptor beta chains presented below share a single source sample, sequenced in a study of preoperative IRX-2 immunotherapy in early breast cancer. Treatment described: preoperative locoregional IRX-2 cytokine immunotherapy. Here immunoSEQ multiplex PCR was the method, and the copy in TCRdb shows in-frame clones only, minus some. The table has over 60,000 clones, roughly 94% seen once. Specimen collection occurred from a patient treated with IRX-2 immunotherapy. All receptors come from a human donor with breast cancer.

The V call is TRBV4-2, the J call TRBJ1-2; 9 nucleotides match TRBD1. Losses at the gene ends were 0 bases for V and 6 bases for J; bases not matched to a gene: 5. Germline CDR1 and CDR2: LGHNA and YNFKEQ. CDR3 length: 15 amino acids. This CDR3 is CASSQDLGQGNGYTF. CDR3 coding DNA: TGTGCCAGCAGCCAAGATCTGGGACAGGGTAATGGCTACACCTTC.

This clone was counted only a few times. The J gene is TRBJ2-2, the V gene TRBV10-3, with D possibly TRBD2 on 5 matching bases. Trimming cost V 6 bases and J 1 base, with 12 bases left between them. CDR1 and CDR2 (germline): ENHRY, SYGVKD. CDR3 length: 15 residues. In DNA form, the CDR3 reads TGTGCCATCAGAAAGGGCGGACTGAACACCGGGGAGCTGTTTTTT. It yields the protein CAIRKGGLNTGELFF.

The chain combines TRBV9 with TRBJ2-7; 12 bases align to TRBD2. The ends lost 5 bases at V and 3 bases at J; junction bases unmatched: 6. The CDR3 is 15 amino acids. Germline CDR1 reads SGDLS; CDR2 reads YYNGEE. This CDR3 reads CASSAGLAGNYEQYF. The CDR3 DNA is TGTGCCAGCAGTGCCGGACTAGCGGGGAACTACGAGCAGTACTTC.

This clone appeared a single time. The chain joins TRBV29-1 to TRBJ1-2; maybe TRBD1 (5 bases). The CDR3 consists of 14 residues. CDR1 and CDR2 from the germline V gene are SQVTM and ANQGSEA. Trimming left V 1 base short and J 6 bases short, with 15 bases between. The CDR3 DNA reads TGCAGCGTTGAAGGTCCCCCAGGGCACAATGGCTACACCTTC. Its protein is CSVEGPPGHNGYTF.